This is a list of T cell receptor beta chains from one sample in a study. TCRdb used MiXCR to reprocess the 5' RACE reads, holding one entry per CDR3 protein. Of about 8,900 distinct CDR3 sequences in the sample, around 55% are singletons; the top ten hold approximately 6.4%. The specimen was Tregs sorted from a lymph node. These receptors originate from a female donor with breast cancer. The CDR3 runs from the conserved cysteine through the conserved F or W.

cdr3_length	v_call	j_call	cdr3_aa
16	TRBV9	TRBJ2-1	CASSVGDRGAASEQFF
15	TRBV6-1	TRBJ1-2	CASSEARTGRYGYTF
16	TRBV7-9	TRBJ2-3	CASSAQGILVTDTQYF
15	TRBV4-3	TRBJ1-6	CASILWDRANSPLHF
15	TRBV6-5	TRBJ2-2	CASSLRGFGTGELFF
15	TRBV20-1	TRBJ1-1	CSVVGQGAGDTEAFF
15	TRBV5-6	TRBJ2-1	CSLDGPGSLYNEQFF
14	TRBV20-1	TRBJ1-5	CSVIPGTGDQPQHF
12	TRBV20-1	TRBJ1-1	CSARVGDTEAFF
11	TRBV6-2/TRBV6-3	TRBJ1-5	CASGNQGNQHF
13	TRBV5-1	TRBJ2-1	CASSIGLINEQFF
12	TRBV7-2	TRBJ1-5	CASSLRGQPQHF
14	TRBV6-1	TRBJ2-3	CASSEMLMTDTQYF
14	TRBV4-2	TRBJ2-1	CASSPFMDSDEQFF
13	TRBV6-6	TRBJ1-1	CASSYPGGTEAFF
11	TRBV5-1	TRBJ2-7	CASSLDEVQYF
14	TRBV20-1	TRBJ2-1	CSASGTAGYNEQFF
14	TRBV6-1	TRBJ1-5	CASSEVGQNQPQHF
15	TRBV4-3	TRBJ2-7	CASSQVTLPPYEQYF
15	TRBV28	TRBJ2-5	CASSRSGVYQETQYF
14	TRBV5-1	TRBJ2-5	CASKGTGPLAAQYF
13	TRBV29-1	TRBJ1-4	CSVATGVGEKLFF
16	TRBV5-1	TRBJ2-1	CASSLAGAGAYNEQFF
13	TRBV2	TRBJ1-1	CASSSGENTEAFF
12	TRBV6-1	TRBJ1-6	CASRSGNSPLHF
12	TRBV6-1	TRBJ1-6	CASSLVDGPLHF
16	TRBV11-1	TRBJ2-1	CASSLAGTGAYNEQFF
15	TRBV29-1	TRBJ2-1	CSVVLVQGAYNEQFF
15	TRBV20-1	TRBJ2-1	CSARGLGGSLYEQFF
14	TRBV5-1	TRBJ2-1	CVSSLDRVGNEQFF
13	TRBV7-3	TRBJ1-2	CASSLKGALGYTF
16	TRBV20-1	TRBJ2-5	CSAITRLAGDQETQYF
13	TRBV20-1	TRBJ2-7	CSAGSGGAYEQYF
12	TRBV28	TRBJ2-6	CASTSGANVLTF
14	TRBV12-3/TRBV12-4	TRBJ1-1	CASSFFGGPTEAFF
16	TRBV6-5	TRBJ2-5	CASRIRQGVIQETQYF
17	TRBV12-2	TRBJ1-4	CASRLAPRDHAEEKLFF
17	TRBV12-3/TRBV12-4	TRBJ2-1	CASSLGGTLSSYNEQFF
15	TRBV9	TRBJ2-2	CASSFNRAGAGELFF
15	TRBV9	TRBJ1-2	CASSASRQGNYGYTF
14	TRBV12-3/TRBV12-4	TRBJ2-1	CASRTGPPNDEQFF